This entry lists 19 T cell receptor beta chains sequenced from one sample in a study of shared clonotypes between healthy human individuals. The data were produced by immunoSEQ multiplex PCR, yet TCRdb's version contains in-frame clones alone and is incomplete. The sample lists around 600,000 clones, 90% to 95% occurring once. Only CD45RO-negative cells positively selected for CCR7 counted as naive CD8 cells, so terminally differentiated effector memory CD45RA+ cells were excluded. The source material was naive CD8+ T cells sorted from blood. All receptors come from a woman aged 25 to 45 in good health.

This sequence joins TRBV28 and TRBJ1-1; 8 positions agree with TRBD1. Germline assignment: CDR1 MDHEN and CDR2 SYDVKM. The CDR3 covers 16 residues. J gave up 2 bases and V 5 bases, and 10 bases lay outside the gene matches. CDR3 protein: CASSPMGTGSNTEAFF. The CDR3 nucleotides are TGTGCCAGCAGTCCTATGGGGACAGGTTCAAACACTGAAGCTTTCTTT.

V gene TRBV27 combines with J gene TRBJ1-5; D possibly corresponds to TRBD1 (5 bases). CDR3 length: 13 residues. The germline V and J ends were trimmed by 2 bases and 5 bases, with 7 bases remaining between them. From germline, CDR1 is MNHEY and CDR2 SMNVEV (reference sequence). DNA for the CDR3: TGTGCCAGCAGTTTACGAGGGGATCAGCCCCAGCATTTT. Protein sequence: CASSLRGDQPQHF.

V usage is TRBV6-1 and J usage is TRBJ2-7, with D uncertain. This CDR3 contains 12 residues. Germline CDR1 is MNHNS and CDR2 is SASEGT. The V gene lost 2 bases and the J gene lost 6 bases, with 8 bases spanning the gap. The CDR3 region has the DNA TGTGCCAGCAGTGAACTCTGGGTCGAGCAGTACTTC. This codes for CASSELWVEQYF.

The chain combines TRBV19 with TRBJ1-2, with D unclear. CDR3 length: 15 residues. Germline V CDR1 and CDR2: LNHDA, SQIVND (reference sequence). Trimming took 4 bases from V and 3 from J, leaving 15 bases between them. CDR3 DNA: TGTGCCAGTAGTAGGGCAACGCGGCGCGACTATGGCTACACCTTC. This encodes CASSRATRRDYGYTF. Supplemented by reference TRBV19 and TRBJ1-2, the full variable domain reads DGGITQSPKYLFRKEGQNVTLSCEQNLNHDAMYWYRQDPGQGLRLIYYSQIVNDFQKGDIAEGYSVSREKKESFPLTVTSAQKNPTAFYLCASSRATRRDYGYTFGSGTRLTVV.

The chain recombines TRBV7-8 with TRBJ2-5; D could derive from TRBD1 or TRBD2 (6 bases each). Per the germline V gene, CDR1 is SGHVS and CDR2 is FQNEAQ. V shed 3 bases and J shed 5 bases, with 13 bases lying between them. There are 14 residues in the CDR3. The chain's CDR3 is CASSFSGGGETQYF. CDR3 bases: TGTGCCAGCAGCTTTAGCGGAGGGGGTGAGACCCAGTACTTC.

V gene TRBV19 combines with J gene TRBJ1-3, with a weak D call TRBD1 (5 bases). Per the germline V gene, CDR1 is LNHDA and CDR2 is SQIVND (reference sequence). With 6 bases removed from V and 0 bases from J, the gap between germline ends came to 12 bases. The CDR3 is 15 residues long. CDR3 nucleotides: TGTGCCAGTAGAGCACGGGGGAACTCTGGAAACACCATATATTTT. Its protein is CASRARGNSGNTIYF. Full variable domain (rest looked up from reference TRBV19 and TRBJ1-3): DGGITQSPKYLFRKEGQNVTLSCEQNLNHDAMYWYRQDPGQGLRLIYYSQIVNDFQKGDIAEGYSVSREKKESFPLTVTSAQKNPTAFYLCASRARGNSGNTIYFGEGSWLTVV.

The genes are TRBV15 and TRBJ1-5, with 7 bases lining up with TRBD1. This CDR3 spans 14 amino acids. CDR1 and CDR2 from the germline V gene are LNHNV and YYDKDF (reference sequence). V lost 5 bases to trimming and J lost 7 bases; unmatched junction nucleotides: 8. The CDR3 loop is CATSEETGWQPQHF. CDR3 sequence (DNA): TGTGCCACCAGCGAGGAGACAGGGTGGCAGCCCCAGCATTTT.

The chain joins TRBV29-1 to TRBJ2-6; D not certain. Germline loops: CDR1 SQVTM, CDR2 ANQGSEA. V was clipped by 4 bases and J by 0 bases, with 13 bases between them. This CDR3 is 16 amino acids long. In DNA, the CDR3 is TGCAGCGTTGGGGCCCCAACGCCCTCTGGGGCCAACGTCCTGACTTTC. Its protein is CSVGAPTPSGANVLTF.

The chain links TRBV7-8 to TRBJ1-2; 10 bases fit TRBD1. Germline trimming cut 6 bases from V and 0 bases from J; bases unmatched to any gene: 7. This CDR3 region has 16 residues. Per the germline V gene, CDR1 is SGHVS and CDR2 is FQNEAQ. The CDR3 spells CASSFSGTGANYGYTF. In DNA, the CDR3 is TGTGCCAGCAGTTTCTCCGGGACAGGGGCTAACTATGGCTACACCTTC.

The V and J genes are TRBV7-2 and TRBJ1-1; D not certain. Per germline, CDR1 SGHTA and CDR2 FQGNSA. The germline V and J ends were trimmed by 8 bases and 1 base, with 11 bases remaining between them. The CDR3 is 13 amino acids. The CDR3 nucleotides read TGTGCCAGCCTAATACATCCGAACACTGAAGCTTTCTTT. Translated, it gives CASLIHPNTEAFF.

Only one count was recorded for this clone. The V call is TRBV15, the J call TRBJ2-5; TRBD1 matches 9 bases. The junction had 11 bases not matched to a gene; V was cut back by 3 bases and J by 6 bases. The CDR3 runs 16 residues. CDR1 and CDR2 (germline): LNHNV, YYDKDF (reference sequence). The CDR3 here is CATSRATTGGKQTQYF. The CDR3 DNA follows: TGTGCCACCAGCAGGGCTACGACAGGGGGGAAACAGACCCAGTACTTC.

The rearrangement uses TRBV28 and TRBJ1-5; D might be TRBD1 (5 bases). With 7 bases removed from V and 2 bases from J, the gap between germline ends came to 18 bases. There are 16 residues in the CDR3. Germline V gives CDR1 MDHEN, CDR2 SYDVKM. CDR3 nucleotide sequence: TGTGCCAGCATCAAAATGGGGGAGAGGGGCAATCAGCCCCAGCATTTT. Translating it yields CASIKMGERGNQPQHF.

This chain uses TRBV9 with TRBJ2-7, with 7 bases matching TRBD1. The CDR3 contains 14 residues. In germline, CDR1 is SGDLS, CDR2 YYNGEE. J gave up 0 bases and V 3 bases, and 3 bases lay outside the gene matches. CDR3 protein: CASSGRTGSYEQYF. Here the CDR3 DNA reads TGTGCCAGCAGCGGGCGGACAGGCTCCTACGAGCAGTACTTC.

V usage is TRBV5-6 and J usage is TRBJ2-6; D remains ambiguous. V lost 3 bases and J 0 bases, leaving 7 bases between the germline ends. This CDR3 contains 15 residues. Germline loops: CDR1 SGHDT, CDR2 YYEEEE. CDR3 coding DNA: TGTGCCAGCAGCTGGAGCTCCTCTGGGGCCAACGTCCTGACTTTC. This encodes CASSWSSSGANVLTF.

The J gene is TRBJ1-1, the V gene TRBV7-8; no clear D. V lost 3 bases to trimming and J lost 1 base, with 6 bases between them. The germline V gene has CDR1 SGHVS and CDR2 FQNEAQ. The CDR3 is made up of 13 amino acids. CDR3 protein: CASSLRENTEAFF. CDR3 sequence (DNA): TGTGCCAGCAGCTTGAGGGAGAACACTGAAGCTTTCTTT.

The CDR3 bases are TGTGCCAGTAGTTTTTTCAAACAGGGGGGGAATGAAGCTTTCTTT. Translation gives CASSFFKQGGNEAFF. The rearrangement uses TRBV19 and TRBJ1-1, with TRBD1 matching over 8 bases. The germline V gene encodes CDR1 LNHDA and CDR2 SQIVND (reference sequence). V trimming: 5 bases; J trimming: 7 bases; junction bases outside the gene matches: 12. The CDR3 length is 15 residues.

In DNA, the CDR3 is TGTGCCAGCAGTTTAGAAAAGGCCGTTAATAGCGGACAAGAGACCCAGTACTTC. This gives the protein CASSLEKAVNSGQETQYF. The chain uses TRBV28 and TRBJ2-5, with a weak D call TRBD2 (6 bases). Germline V lookup: CDR1 MDHEN, CDR2 SYDVKM. V lost 2 bases to trimming and J lost 2 bases, with 21 bases between them. The CDR3 is 18 residues long. Using reference TRBV28 and TRBJ2-5 for the parts outside the CDR3, the full variable domain is DVKVTQSSRYLVKRTGEKVFLECVQDMDHENMFWYRQDPGLGLRLIYFSYDVKMKEKGDIPEGYSVSREKKERFSLILESASTNQTSMYLCASSLEKAVNSGQETQYFGPGTRLLVL.

The chain recombines TRBV5-6 with TRBJ1-1; 9 positions agree with TRBD1. The CDR3 consists of 16 residues. V lost 4 bases and J lost 2; bases outside the gene matches: 9. From germline, CDR1 is SGHDT and CDR2 YYEEEE. The CDR3 DNA follows: TGTGCCAGCAGCGGGGACAGGGAGAGCCTAAACACTGAAGCTTTCTTT. As protein: CASSGDRESLNTEAFF.

This clone was seen once. The chain recombines TRBV5-1 with TRBJ2-3; the match to TRBD1 covers 10 bases. After removal of 3 bases from V and 2 bases from J, the junction contained 3 bases not matched to a gene. Germline V gene sequence: CDR1 SGHRS, CDR2 YFSETQ. The CDR3 has 15 amino acids. The CDR3 spells CASSSGTGVTDTQYF. CDR3 DNA: TGCGCCAGCAGCTCCGGGACAGGGGTCACAGATACGCAGTATTTT. The variable domain in full, completed from reference TRBV5-1 and TRBJ2-3, reads KAGVTQTPRYLIKTRGQQVTLSCSPISGHRSVSWYQQTPGQGLQFLFEYFSETQRNKGNFPGRFSGRQFSNSRSEMNVSTLELGDSALYLCASSSGTGVTDTQYFGPGTRLTVL.